The sequence of this TCR beta chain was determined in a study of shared clonotypes between healthy human individuals. Study-wide points: At large depth, rarefaction still showed sorted-subset sequencing to be incomplete.

The CDR3 extends over 13 amino acids. Germline V gives CDR1 KGHSH, CDR2 LQKENI. V was trimmed by 3 bases and J by 10 bases, leaving 15 bases between them. This clone occurred a few times. Its specificity is unknown. Sequencing was performed with immunoSEQ multiplex PCR; in TCRdb, only in-frame clones are kept and a portion is missing. The sample shows 2,500,000 or so clones, roughly 93% of them seen only once. The sample comprised naive CD4+ T cells from PBMCs. This sample's subset: CD45RA+ positively selected. V and J are TRBV18 and TRBJ1-1; D unresolved. The TCR comes from a man aged 18 to 29 in good health. Some clones in this sample may be carry-over from other donors' samples. CDR3 in amino acids: CASSPSGEAGAFF. The CDR3 DNA sequence: TGTGCCAGCTCACCTTCTGGAGAGGCGGGAGCTTTCTTT.